This TCR beta chain originates from a study of blood T cell repertoires in COVID-19. About the study: T cells, B-cell-depleted T cells, or PBMCs provided the cDNA or gDNA that served as material.

Two consecutive negative NP/OP PCR tests, clearance, or resolved symptoms defined Cohort 3 recovery. Authors' methods: Cell counts per sample came from amplifying reference gene primers. This table comes from immunoSEQ multiplex PCR, and its TCRdb copy is limited to in-frame clones, with some not included. V and J calls and clone size are those listed in that table; D and trimming were worked out from the DNA. This table holds about 260,000 clones, about 87% found once. This clone was found a few times. The ends were cut back, 5 bases at V and 1 base at J, with 15 bases in the middle. CDR1 and CDR2 (germline): SEHNR, FQNEAQ (reference sequence). This CDR3 has 15 residues.

The TCR sequence derives from a woman aged 50 to 65 who had recovered from COVID-19. The chain carries TRBV7-9 and TRBJ2-7; weak D call: TRBD1 (6 bases). Sequenced material: PBMCs or T cells enriched from blood (not recorded which). The CDR3 region has the DNA TGTGCCAGCAGCCCCCAGATGGACAGTTCCTACGAGCAGTACTTC. Translated, it gives CASSPQMDSSYEQYF.